Included here is one T cell receptor (beta chain) sequence, with context. The assay was immunoSEQ multiplex PCR, and TCRdb's table has in-frame clones only and misses some. The sample carries 60,000 to 75,000 clones, around 92% recorded once. The sample originates from a study of T cells after somatic rescue of genetic block. The ends were cut back, 1 base at V and 0 bases at J, with 10 bases in the middle. The CDR3 covers 16 residues. Germline assignment: CDR1 SEHNR and CDR2 FQNEAQ (reference sequence). The chain employs TRBV7-9 and TRBJ2-1; D may be TRBD2 (5 bases). The clonotype comes from a man aged 35 to 55. The sample taken for sequencing was peripheral blood mononuclear cells (PBMCs). The chain's CDR3 is CASSLVSGSSYNEQFF. In DNA form, the CDR3 reads TGTGCCAGCAGCTTAGTATCGGGGAGCTCCTACAATGAGCAGTTCTTC.